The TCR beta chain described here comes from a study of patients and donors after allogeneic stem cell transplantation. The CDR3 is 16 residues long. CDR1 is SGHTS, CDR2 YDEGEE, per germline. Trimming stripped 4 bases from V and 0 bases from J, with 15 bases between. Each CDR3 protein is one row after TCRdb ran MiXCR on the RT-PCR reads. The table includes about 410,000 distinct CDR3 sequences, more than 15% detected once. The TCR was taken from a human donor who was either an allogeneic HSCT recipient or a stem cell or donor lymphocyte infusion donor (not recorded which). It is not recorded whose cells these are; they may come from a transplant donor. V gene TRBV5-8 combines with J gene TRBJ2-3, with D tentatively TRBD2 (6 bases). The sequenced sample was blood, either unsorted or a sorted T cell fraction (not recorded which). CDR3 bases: TGTGCCAGCAGCACTGGACTACTCACTAGCACAGATACGCAGTATTTT. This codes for CASSTGLLTSTDTQYF.